Sequencing of this T cell receptor (beta chain) was carried out in a study of blood T cell repertoires in COVID-19. The wider study: Whether acute or convalescent, the COVID-19 samples came from the United States, Italy and Spain.

In the study's own analysis: Estimation of nucleated cell counts relied on the amplification of reference gene primers. Assay: immunoSEQ multiplex PCR; the TCRdb copy retains only in-frame clones and omits some. From that table come the V and J calls and clone size; the DNA was used to work out D and trimming. Altogether under 250,000 clones are present, 88% being singletons, with the ten largest covering 2.7%. The origin of this receptor is a woman aged 55 to 70 with acute or convalescent COVID-19. Sequencing was done on a sample of peripheral blood.

CDR3 sequence (DNA): TGTGCCAGCAGCCCTAGCCGGGACAGGGTTTCTGAGCAGTTCTTC. It encodes CASSPSRDRVSEQFF. V gene TRBV11-3 combines with J gene TRBJ2-1, with 9 bases identical to TRBD1. The J segment lost 9 bases and the V segment lost 5 bases, leaving 11 bases of the junction unmatched. Per germline, CDR1 SGHNT and CDR2 YENEEA. This CDR3 has 15 residues.